The source of this T cell receptor beta chain is a study of CD8 T cells in Susac syndrome. CD8+ and CD4+ T cells taken from blood had their TCR beta sequenced. Negative isolation was used for CD8+ and CD4+ T cells, and FACS enrichment was applied to TEMRA cells. The CDR3 runs to 14 residues. V lost 4 bases and J lost 8, with 14 bases in between. Random hexamers primed reverse transcription of about 0.45 to 1 ug RNA. TCRdb itself ran the immunoSEQ multiplex PCR reads through MiXCR, one entry per CDR3 protein. This sample has around 180,000 distinct CDR3 sequences; roughly 92% occur once, and the top ten carry 0.09% to 0.1%.

This TCR was sampled from a human donor with multiple sclerosis. Specimen: CD4+ T cells from PBMCs. This chain connects TRBV12-3 or TRBV12-4 to TRBJ1-4, with a tentative D call TRBD1 (5 bases). CDR3 DNA sequence: TGTGCCAGCAGTTCTCGGGGGATCGAGGAAAAACTGTTTTTT. It is translated as CASSSRGIEEKLFF.